The sequence of this T cell receptor beta chain was determined in a study of CD8+ T cells in alopecia areata. cDNA serving as the sequencing template came from extracted, reverse transcribed RNA. The repertoire was sequenced with immunoSEQ multiplex PCR; TCRdb's copy has only in-frame clones and lacks some. The table includes hundreds of thousands of clones, around three fifths detected once. This CDR3 spans 14 amino acids. Trimming pared 5 bases from V and 5 bases from J, leaving 14 bases between. Germline V gene sequence: CDR1 SEHNR, CDR2 FQNEAQ (reference sequence). It was from alopecia areata patients that lesional scalp punch biopsies and peripheral blood were collected.

The sequence was obtained from a human donor with alopecia areata. V and J are TRBV7-9 and TRBJ2-3, with D possibly being TRBD1 (6 bases). Sequences were derived from CD4+ T cells sorted from blood, sampled at week 0. This CDR3 is CASSSDRLGDTQYF. The CDR3 region has the DNA TGTGCCAGCAGCAGCGACAGGTTGGGAGATACGCAGTATTTT.